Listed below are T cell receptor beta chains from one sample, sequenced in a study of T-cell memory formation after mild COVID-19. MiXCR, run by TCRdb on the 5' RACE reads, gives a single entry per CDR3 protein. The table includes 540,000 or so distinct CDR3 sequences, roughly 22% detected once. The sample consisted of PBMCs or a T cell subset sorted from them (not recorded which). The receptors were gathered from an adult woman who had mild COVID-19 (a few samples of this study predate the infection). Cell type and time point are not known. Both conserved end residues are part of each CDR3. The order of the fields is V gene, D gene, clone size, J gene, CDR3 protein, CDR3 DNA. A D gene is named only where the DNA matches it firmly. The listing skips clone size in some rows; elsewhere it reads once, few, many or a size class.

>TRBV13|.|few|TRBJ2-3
CASSWTKQADTQYF
TGTGCCAGCAGCTGGACTAAACAGGCAGATACGCAGTATTTT
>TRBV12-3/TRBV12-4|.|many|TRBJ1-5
CASSLRYYGKTNQPQHF
TGTGCCAGCAGTTTAAGGTACTACGGCAAAACCAATCAGCCCCAGCATTTT
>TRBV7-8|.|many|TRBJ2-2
CASSLETGHTGELFF
TGTGCCAGCAGCTTAGAAACAGGGCACACCGGGGAGCTGTTTTTT
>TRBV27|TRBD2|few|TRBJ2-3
CASSLFGLAGARF
TGTGCCAGCAGTTTATTTGGGCTAGCGGGGGCGCGGTTT
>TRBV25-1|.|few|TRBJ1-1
CASAGGHFGTEAFF
TGTGCCAGCGCGGGGGGACATTTTGGCACTGAAGCTTTCTTT
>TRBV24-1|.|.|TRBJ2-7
CATSGLNYEQYF
TGTGCCACCAGTGGGCTAAACTACGAGCAGTACTTC
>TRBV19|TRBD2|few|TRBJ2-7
CASSIGLAGGPGEQYF
TGTGCCAGTAGTATAGGGCTAGCGGGAGGGCCGGGCGAGCAGTACTTC
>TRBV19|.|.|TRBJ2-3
CASNGNRASTDTQYF
TGTGCCAGTAATGGGAACAGGGCTAGCACAGATACGCAGTATTTT
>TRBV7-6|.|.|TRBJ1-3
CASSSQMSGNTIYF
TGTGCCAGCAGCTCGCAGATGTCTGGAAACACCATATATTTT
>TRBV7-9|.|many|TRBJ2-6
CASSSGLSGANVLTF
TGTGCCAGCAGCTCGGGCCTCTCTGGGGCCAACGTCCTGACTTTC
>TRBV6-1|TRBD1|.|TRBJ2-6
CASSPSAGGILKAGANVLTF
TGTGCCAGCAGTCCTTCGGCAGGGGGCATCCTCAAAGCTGGGGCCAACGTCCTGACTTTC
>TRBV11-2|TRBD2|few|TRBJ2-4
CASSRGLAGRAKNIQYF
TGTGCCAGCAGCCGGGGGCTAGCGGGCAGGGCCAAAAACATTCAGTACTTC
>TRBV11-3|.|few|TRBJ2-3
CASSPTGDFFAPDTQYF
TGTGCCAGCAGCCCGACCGGGGACTTCTTCGCCCCAGATACGCAGTATTTT
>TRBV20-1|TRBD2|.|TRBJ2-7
CSAALKRGAYEQYF
TGCAGTGCCGCCCTTAAGCGGGGAGCCTACGAGCAGTACTTC
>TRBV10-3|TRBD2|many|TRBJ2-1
CAISESSREANYNEQFF
TGTGCCATCAGTGAGTCGTCGCGGGAGGCCAACTACAATGAGCAGTTCTTC
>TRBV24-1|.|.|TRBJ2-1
CATSDLRGQGSNEQFF
TGTGCCACCAGTGATTTGCGGGGGCAGGGAAGCAATGAGCAGTTCTTC
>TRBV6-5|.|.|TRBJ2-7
CASSGTEAGEQYF
TGTGCCAGCAGTGGGACAGAGGCGGGAGAGCAGTACTTC
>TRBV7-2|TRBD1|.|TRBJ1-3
CASSLNRGGNTIYF
TGTGCCAGCAGCTTAAACAGGGGGGGAAACACCATATATTTT
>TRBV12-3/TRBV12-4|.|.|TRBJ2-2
CASSLGTVYTGELFF
TGTGCCAGCAGTTTAGGGACGGTATACACCGGGGAGCTGTTTTTT
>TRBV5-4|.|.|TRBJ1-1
CASSGRDKRGTEAFF
TGTGCCAGCAGCGGGAGAGACAAGCGGGGCACTGAAGCTTTCTTT
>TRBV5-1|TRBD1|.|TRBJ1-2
CASSGTGSRGYTF
TGCGCCAGCAGCGGGACAGGGAGTAGAGGCTACACCTTC
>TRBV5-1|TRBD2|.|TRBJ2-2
CASSPFGTSGGGTGELFF
TGCGCCAGCAGCCCCTTCGGGACTAGCGGGGGAGGAACCGGGGAGCTGTTTTTT